This TCR beta chain was observed in a study of blood T cell repertoires in COVID-19. Background on the study: The analysed material was cDNA or gDNA that came from T cells, B-cell-depleted T cells, or PBMCs.

Authors' methods: Amplifying reference gene primers gave estimates of nucleated cell counts. Repertoires were generated with immunoSEQ multiplex PCR, while TCRdb's copy carries only in-frame clones and drops some. The D gene and trimming were derived from the DNA, and the V and J assignments and clone size from that table. This sample has some 25,000 clones, with more than 75% found just once. CDR1 is SGHTA, CDR2 FQGNSA, per germline. After removal of 5 bases from V and 5 bases from J, the junction contained 15 bases not matched to a gene. The CDR3 spans 17 residues. This chain links TRBV7-2 with TRBJ2-5; 9 bases are a match to TRBD2. The sequence came from a human donor in a cohort sampled during active COVID-19. Material for sequencing was peripheral blood. CDR3 loop: CASSPSRPGLAWETQYF. The CDR3 nucleotides read TGTGCCAGCAGCCCCTCGAGACCCGGACTAGCGTGGGAGACCCAGTACTTC.